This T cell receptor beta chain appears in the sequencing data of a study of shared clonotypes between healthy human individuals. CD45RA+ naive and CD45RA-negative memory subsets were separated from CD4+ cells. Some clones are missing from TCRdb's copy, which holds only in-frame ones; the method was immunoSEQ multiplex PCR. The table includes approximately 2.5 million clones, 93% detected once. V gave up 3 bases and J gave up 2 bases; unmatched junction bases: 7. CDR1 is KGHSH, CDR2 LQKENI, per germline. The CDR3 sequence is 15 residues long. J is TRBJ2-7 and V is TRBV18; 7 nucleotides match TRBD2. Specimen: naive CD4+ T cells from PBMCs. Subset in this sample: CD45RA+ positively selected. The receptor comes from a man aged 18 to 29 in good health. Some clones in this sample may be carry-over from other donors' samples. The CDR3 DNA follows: TGTGCCAGCTCACCTATAGCGGGCTCAGCCTACGAGCAGTACTTC. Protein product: CASSPIAGSAYEQYF.